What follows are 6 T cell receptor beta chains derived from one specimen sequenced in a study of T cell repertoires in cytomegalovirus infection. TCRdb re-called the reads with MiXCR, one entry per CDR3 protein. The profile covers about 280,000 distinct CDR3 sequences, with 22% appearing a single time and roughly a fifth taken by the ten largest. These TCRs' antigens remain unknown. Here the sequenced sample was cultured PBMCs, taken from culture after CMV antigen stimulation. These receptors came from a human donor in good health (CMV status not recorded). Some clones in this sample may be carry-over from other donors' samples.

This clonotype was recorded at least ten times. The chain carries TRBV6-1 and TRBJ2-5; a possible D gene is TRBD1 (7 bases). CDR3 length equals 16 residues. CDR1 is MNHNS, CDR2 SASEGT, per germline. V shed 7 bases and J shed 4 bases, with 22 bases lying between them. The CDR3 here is CASTESPEGAGETQYF. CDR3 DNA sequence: TGTGCCAGCACCGAATCTCCGGAGGGGGCGGGAGAGACCCAGTACTTC.

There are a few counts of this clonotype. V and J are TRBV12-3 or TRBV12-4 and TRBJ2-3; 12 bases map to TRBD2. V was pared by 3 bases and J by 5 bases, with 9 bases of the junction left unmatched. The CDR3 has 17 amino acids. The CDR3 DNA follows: TGTGCCAGCAGTTTCGATTCTAGCGGGAGGGCGGTAGATACGCAGTATTTT. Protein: CASSFDSSGRAVDTQYF.

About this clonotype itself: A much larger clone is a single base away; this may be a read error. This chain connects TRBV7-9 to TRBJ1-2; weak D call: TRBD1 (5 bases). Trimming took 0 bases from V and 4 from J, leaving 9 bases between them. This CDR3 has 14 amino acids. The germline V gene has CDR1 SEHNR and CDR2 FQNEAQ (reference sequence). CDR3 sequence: CASSLAGATYGYTF. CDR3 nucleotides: TGTGCCAGCAGCTTAGCAGGGGCGACCTATGGCTACACCTTC.

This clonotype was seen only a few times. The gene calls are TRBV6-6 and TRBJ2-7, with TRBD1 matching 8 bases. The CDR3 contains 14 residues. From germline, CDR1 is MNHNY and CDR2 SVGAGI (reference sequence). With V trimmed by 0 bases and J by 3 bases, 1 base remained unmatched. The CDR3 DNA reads TGTGCCAGCAGTTACTCGGGACAGGTCTACGAGCAGTACTTC. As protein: CASSYSGQVYEQYF.

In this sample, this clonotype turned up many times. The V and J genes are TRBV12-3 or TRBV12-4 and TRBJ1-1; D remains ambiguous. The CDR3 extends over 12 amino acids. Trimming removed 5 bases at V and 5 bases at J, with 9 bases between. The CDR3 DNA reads TGTGCCAGCAGTACCCAATGGACTGAAGCTTTCTTT. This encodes CASSTQWTEAFF.

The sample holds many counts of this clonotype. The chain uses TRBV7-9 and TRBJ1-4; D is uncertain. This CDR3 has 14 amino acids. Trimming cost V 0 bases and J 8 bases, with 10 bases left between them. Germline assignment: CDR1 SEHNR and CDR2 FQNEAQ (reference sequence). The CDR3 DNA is TGTGCCAGCAGCTTAGCGGGTTACCGCGAAAAACTGTTTTTT. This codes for CASSLAGYREKLFF.